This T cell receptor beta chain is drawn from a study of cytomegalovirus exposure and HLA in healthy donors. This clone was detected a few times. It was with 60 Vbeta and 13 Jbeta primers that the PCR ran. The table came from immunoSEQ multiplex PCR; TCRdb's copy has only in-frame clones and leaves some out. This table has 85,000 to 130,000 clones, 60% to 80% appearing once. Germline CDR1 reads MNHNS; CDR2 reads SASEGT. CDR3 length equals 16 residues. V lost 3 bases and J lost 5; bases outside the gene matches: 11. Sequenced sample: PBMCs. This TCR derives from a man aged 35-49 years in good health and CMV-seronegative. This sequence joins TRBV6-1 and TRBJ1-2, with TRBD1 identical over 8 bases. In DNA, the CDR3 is TGTGCCAGCAGTGATCGGGAAAGGACAGGGAGGTATGGCTACACCTTC. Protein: CASSDRERTGRYGYTF.